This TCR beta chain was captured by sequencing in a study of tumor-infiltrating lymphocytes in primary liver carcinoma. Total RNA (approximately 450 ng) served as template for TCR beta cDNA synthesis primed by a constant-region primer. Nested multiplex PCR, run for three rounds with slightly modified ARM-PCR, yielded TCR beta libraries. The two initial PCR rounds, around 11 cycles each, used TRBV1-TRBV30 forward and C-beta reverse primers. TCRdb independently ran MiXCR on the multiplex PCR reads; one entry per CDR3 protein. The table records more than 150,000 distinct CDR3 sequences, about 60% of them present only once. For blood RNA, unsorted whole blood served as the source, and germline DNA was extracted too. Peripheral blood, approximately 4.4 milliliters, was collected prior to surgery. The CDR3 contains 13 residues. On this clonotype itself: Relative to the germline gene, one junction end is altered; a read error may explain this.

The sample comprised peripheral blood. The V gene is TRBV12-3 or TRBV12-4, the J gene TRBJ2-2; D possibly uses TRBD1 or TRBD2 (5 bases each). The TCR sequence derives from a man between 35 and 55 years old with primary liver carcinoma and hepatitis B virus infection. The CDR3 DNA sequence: TGTGCCAGCGGGGACCAAAACACCTGGGAGCTGTTTTTT. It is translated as CASGDQNTWELFF.